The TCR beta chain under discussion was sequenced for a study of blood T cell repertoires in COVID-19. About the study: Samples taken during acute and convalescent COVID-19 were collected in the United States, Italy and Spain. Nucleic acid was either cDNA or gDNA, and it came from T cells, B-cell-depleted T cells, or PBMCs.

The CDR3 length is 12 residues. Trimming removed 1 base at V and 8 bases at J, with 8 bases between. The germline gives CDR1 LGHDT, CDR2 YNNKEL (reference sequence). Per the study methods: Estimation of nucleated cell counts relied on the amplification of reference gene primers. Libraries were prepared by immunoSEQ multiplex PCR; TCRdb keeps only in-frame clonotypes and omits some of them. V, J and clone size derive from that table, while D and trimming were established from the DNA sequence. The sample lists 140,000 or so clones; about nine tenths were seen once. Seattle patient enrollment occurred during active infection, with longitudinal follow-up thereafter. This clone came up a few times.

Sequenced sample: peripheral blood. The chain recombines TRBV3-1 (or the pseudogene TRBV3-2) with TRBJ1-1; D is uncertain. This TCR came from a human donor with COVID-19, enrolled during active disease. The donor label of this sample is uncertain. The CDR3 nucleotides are TGTGCCAGCAGCCAAGGGCCCAGGGAAGCTTTCTTT. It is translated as CASSQGPREAFF.